This paragraph covers one T cell receptor beta chain sequence. What it recognizes is unknown. This specimen comes from a study of T cell responses to AZD1222 COVID-19 vaccine. Study-wide results and limits: Repertoires were obtained solely post-peak T cell response.

The germline V gene encodes CDR1 KGHSY and CDR2 FQNENV. Trimming took off 2 bases at V and 1 base at J, with 8 bases between the two ends. The CDR3 runs 14 residues. Repertoires were generated with immunoSEQ multiplex PCR, while TCRdb's copy carries only in-frame clones and drops some. This sample has 150,000 to 200,000 clones; 85% to 90% occur once, and the top ten carry approximately 4.3%. The sample was peripheral blood, taken 28 days after the second AZD1222 dose. The chain couples TRBV16 to TRBJ1-1; D is unclear. The origin of this receptor is an adult who received the AZD1222 COVID-19 vaccine. The CDR3 DNA reads TGTGCCAGCAGCCAAATAGGCCCGAACACTGAAGCTTTCTTT. It encodes CASSQIGPNTEAFF.